Listed here are 18 T cell receptor beta chains from one sample, sequenced in a study of T-cell memory formation after mild COVID-19. TCRdb used MiXCR to reprocess the 5' RACE reads, holding one entry per CDR3 protein. Among roughly 510,000 distinct CDR3 sequences listed, approximately 15% were seen once. Sequencing was performed on PBMCs or a T cell subset sorted from them (not recorded which). Source of these receptors: an adult woman who had mild COVID-19 (a few samples of this study predate the infection). Cell type and time point are not known.

This chain joins TRBV2 and TRBJ2-3; perhaps TRBD1 as D (6 bases). Deletions cut 6 bases from V and 1 base from J, with 14 bases between. Germline lookup yields CDR1 SNHLY and CDR2 FYNNEI. The CDR3 sequence is 15 residues long. The CDR3 loop is CASSPVGAGTDTQYF. For the CDR3, the DNA is TGTGCCAGCAGCCCGGTGGGGGCGGGCACAGATACGCAGTATTTT.

The chain recombines TRBV24-1 with TRBJ2-1; 7 bases fit TRBD2. This CDR3 has 17 residues. Germline CDR1 KGHDR, CDR2 SFDVKD. V trimming: 0 bases; J trimming: 10 bases; junction bases outside the gene matches: 14. The CDR3 DNA reads as TGTGCCACCAGTGATTTGCAGGCGGGAGAGGGGCCCAGGGAGCAGTTCTTC. The encoded protein is CATSDLQAGEGPREQFF.

This chain joins TRBV12-3 or TRBV12-4 and TRBJ2-7, with D perhaps TRBD1 (5 bases). Trimming shortened V by 6 bases and J by 6 bases, and 15 bases separated the two germline ends. This CDR3 has 13 residues. For the CDR3, the DNA is TGTGCCAGCAGACTCACAGGCGGCGCCGAGCAGTACTTC. Its translation: CASRLTGGAEQYF.

In this sample, this clonotype turned up a few times. J is TRBJ2-2 and V is TRBV5-6; D gene unclear. Trimming stripped 0 bases from V and 5 bases from J, with 11 bases between. The CDR3 has 15 amino acids. Germline V lookup: CDR1 SGHDT, CDR2 YYEEEE. The CDR3 bases are TGTGCCAGCAGCTTGGGTCTAGTAGGAACCGGGGAGCTGTTTTTT. This sequence encodes CASSLGLVGTGELFF.

V and J are TRBV5-6 and TRBJ2-6; D remains ambiguous. Trimming removed 0 bases at V and 0 bases at J, with 4 bases between. CDR1 SGHDT and CDR2 YYEEEE come from the germline V gene. The CDR3 covers 15 residues. DNA of the CDR3: TGTGCCAGCAGCTTGGTCCGCTCTGGGGCCAACGTCCTGACTTTC. Protein product: CASSLVRSGANVLTF.

This clonotype has a handful of counts. V gene TRBV7-9 combines with J gene TRBJ1-4; D is perhaps TRBD1 (5 bases). The germline V and J ends were trimmed by 4 bases and 6 bases, with 12 bases remaining between them. The CDR3 covers 14 residues. Germline loops: CDR1 SEHNR, CDR2 FQNEAQ (reference sequence). Here the CDR3 reads CASSSSWGDEKLFF. CDR3 bases: TGTGCCAGCAGCTCCTCATGGGGCGATGAAAAACTGTTTTTT.

This clonotype was observed a few times. The chain joins TRBV20-1 to TRBJ2-7; no clear D. The V gene's germline CDR1 is DFQATT and CDR2 SNEGSKA (reference sequence). Trimming removed 1 base at V and 7 bases at J, with 8 bases between. This CDR3 region has 11 residues. The chain's CDR3 is CSARVVGEQYF. For the CDR3, the DNA is TGCAGTGCTAGAGTGGTGGGTGAGCAGTACTTC.

The chain couples TRBV5-1 to TRBJ2-3; 10 bases are shared with TRBD2. This CDR3 contains 16 residues. With 4 bases clipped from V and 2 bases from J, the junction kept 7 bases outside the gene matches. Germline CDR1 is SGHRS and CDR2 is YFSETQ. CDR3 in amino acids: CASSPGLAAPTDTQYF. The CDR3 coding sequence is TGCGCCAGCAGCCCCGGACTAGCGGCTCCCACAGATACGCAGTATTTT.

The table lists this clonotype with many counts. The chain combines TRBV7-2 with TRBJ1-1; a possible D gene is TRBD1 (6 bases). The germline V gene encodes CDR1 SGHTA and CDR2 FQGNSA. V lost 6 bases to trimming and J lost 5 bases, with 13 bases between them. The CDR3 contains 13 residues. Written as DNA, the CDR3 is TGTGCCAGCAGTTCTAGGGGGAATACTGAAGCTTTCTTT. This sequence encodes CASSSRGNTEAFF.

This clonotype was counted ten times or more. The rearrangement links TRBV5-1 to TRBJ2-7; TRBD1 matches at 9 bases. Per germline, CDR1 SGHRS and CDR2 YFSETQ. The CDR3 extends over 14 amino acids. V shed 2 bases and J 3 bases; nucleotides not matched to a gene: 3. CDR3 DNA sequence: TGCGCCAGCAGCTTCGGGACAGGGATCTACGAGCAGTACTTC. As protein: CASSFGTGIYEQYF. Full variable domain (rest looked up from reference TRBV5-1 and TRBJ2-7): KAGVTQTPRYLIKTRGQQVTLSCSPISGHRSVSWYQQTPGQGLQFLFEYFSETQRNKGNFPGRFSGRQFSNSRSEMNVSTLELGDSALYLCASSFGTGIYEQYFGPGTRLTVT.

This clonotype turned up a few times. This chain joins TRBV7-2 and TRBJ1-4; no clear D. Trimming stripped 1 base from V and 0 bases from J, with 12 bases between. Germline-derived CDR1 and CDR2 are SGHTA and FQGNSA. The CDR3 runs to 17 residues. CDR3 residues: CASSLVSTVSTNEKLFF. DNA of the CDR3: TGTGCCAGCAGCTTAGTATCTACAGTTTCAACTAATGAAAAACTGTTTTTT.

The V call is TRBV5-1, the J call TRBJ2-6; D possibly corresponds to TRBD1 (6 bases). In germline, CDR1 is SGHRS, CDR2 YFSETQ. Trimming removed 4 bases from V and 1 base from J, with 18 bases in between. This CDR3 has 18 residues. The CDR3 region is CASSLGDYRDSGANVLTF. Here the CDR3 DNA reads TGCGCCAGCAGCCTAGGGGATTACAGGGATTCTGGGGCCAACGTCCTGACTTTC.

This rearrangement joins TRBV7-6 to TRBJ2-7, with 8 bases identical to TRBD1. Germline assignment: CDR1 SGHVS and CDR2 FNYEAQ. V lost 3 bases and J lost 6; bases outside the gene matches: 4. The CDR3 loop spans 13 amino acids. The CDR3, as DNA: TGTGCCAGCAGCTTGACAGGGGATAGCGAGCAGTACTTC. Translation gives CASSLTGDSEQYF.

V gene TRBV7-9 combines with J gene TRBJ1-1, with TRBD1 matching over 12 bases. Looked up from germline, CDR1 is SEHNR and CDR2 is FQNEAQ (reference sequence). With V trimmed by 3 bases and J by 4 bases, 9 bases remained unmatched. The CDR3 length is 17 residues. CDR3: CASSLRPGTGGFTEAFF. Here the CDR3 DNA reads TGTGCCAGCAGCTTGCGTCCCGGGACAGGGGGCTTCACTGAAGCTTTCTTT.

This clonotype occurred a few times. This chain links TRBV12-3 or TRBV12-4 with TRBJ1-6; D is uncertain. Trimming removed 5 bases from V and 10 bases from J, with 9 bases in between. CDR3 length: 12 residues. The CDR3, as DNA: TGTGCCAGCAGTCAATTAACATCACCCCTCCACTTT. This encodes CASSQLTSPLHF.

This clonotype was counted between two and nine times. This rearrangement joins TRBV6-5 to TRBJ2-7, with D uncertain. Trimming took 2 bases from V and 5 from J, leaving 10 bases between them. The CDR3 totals 13 residues. Germline-derived CDR1 and CDR2 are MNHEY and SVGAGI. Here the CDR3 reads CASSYDRRHEQYF. CDR3 DNA: TGTGCCAGCAGTTACGATCGCCGTCACGAGCAGTACTTC.

This clonotype was seen a few times. This chain uses TRBV6-1 with TRBJ1-1; D gene ambiguous. Per germline, CDR1 MNHNS and CDR2 SASEGT. This CDR3 is 13 amino acids long. The V end was cut by 1 base, the J end by 11 bases, with 14 bases between. Here the CDR3 reads CASSEELGLGAFF. The CDR3 DNA follows: TGTGCCAGCAGTGAAGAACTGGGGTTGGGGGCTTTCTTT.

This clonotype was observed a few times. The chain couples TRBV12-3 or TRBV12-4 to TRBJ2-3; D might be TRBD1 (5 bases). The CDR3 spans 13 residues. V lost 8 bases to trimming and J lost 4 bases, with 13 bases between them. The CDR3 loop reads CASGRGSADTQYF. The CDR3 nucleotides are TGTGCCAGCGGAAGGGGATCGGCAGATACGCAGTATTTT.